This TCR beta chain originates from a study of shared T cell receptors in the human thymus. TCRdb's copy holds only in-frame clones and misses some; the assay was immunoSEQ multiplex PCR. Among roughly 500,000 clones listed, 78% were seen once. The CDR3 extends over 14 amino acids. V was pared by 5 bases and J by 3 bases, with 13 bases between. Per the germline V gene, CDR1 is SGHTA and CDR2 is FQGNSA. These same data were also listed under a study on human thymus T cells. That source reports: Thymus was obtained from resections taken during corrective heart surgery.

Material for sequencing was thymocytes. This TCR was sampled from a boy younger than two with a congenital heart defect. V gene TRBV7-2 combines with J gene TRBJ2-5; no reliable D call. This CDR3 reads CASSPRGKKETQYF. DNA of the CDR3: TGTGCCAGCAGCCCCCGCGGAAAAAAAGAGACCCAGTACTTC.